The entry below gives a single T cell receptor (beta chain) sequence along with its context. No antigen is known for it. An end of the junction differs from the germline gene, which may be a read error. These data are taken from a study of blood T cell repertoires in COVID-19 (dated by TCRdb to the early 2020s). Study-level background: Collaborator samples came from the United States, Italy and Spain and covered acute and convalescent phases of COVID-19. The dataset comprised deeply sampled blood TCRbeta repertoires from subjects exposed to, actively infected with, or recovered from COVID-19. The prospective study material was composed of cDNA or gDNA derived from T cells, B-cell-depleted T cells, or PBMCs. The sample metadata nearly always contained a de-identified subject ID, COVID-19 status, age in years and sex. The samples were drawn from two sources: the first 160 participants of the ongoing ImmuneRACE study, and over 1,000 subjects contributed by 6 global collaborators. Where available, HLA class I and class II types were taken from metadata supplied by the sample provider and were not determined by assay-based typing. The repertoires were released in a freely available public database meant as a resource for research on the immune response to SARS-CoV-2.

Broader findings and caveats from the paper: The quantity of clinical and demographic metadata differed by source and by participant and was supplied without curation.

TCRbeta CDR3 regions were amplified from genomic DNA using the immunoSEQ Assay, a bias-controlled multiplex PCR. The published analysis was carried out like this. The number of nucleated cells in each sample was estimated from the amplification of reference gene primers within the assay. To quantify the absolute abundance of each unique TCRbeta CDR3 rearrangement, sequence reads were collapsed and filtered. For each sample, productive Simpson clonality was calculated by taking the square root of Simpson's diversity index across productive rearrangements. The source is immuneACCESS, and TCRdb retained only in-frame sequences with V and J called. Part of the clones is not carried over; for the studies checked, unresolved V genes explain less than half of this, and the remainder is unexplained. D and trimming come from the DNA, and the V and J calls and clone size come from that table. This sample is represented by about 140,000 clones; 86% of them were singletons. 8.2% of the sample is in the top ten clones.

The collaborating institutions used their own protocols to collect whole blood in K2EDTA tubes. Collaborator samples were shipped for TCRbeta analysis as frozen whole blood, isolated PBMCs, or DNA extracted from either sample type. The sequence was collected from a woman aged 55-69 years with acute or convalescent COVID-19. The specimen was peripheral blood.

The nucleotide sequence reads as follows: TGTGCTAGCACCCCTAATCCCCGTAGCGGGGGTCGTGAGACCCAGTACTTC. Its translation is CASTPNPRSGGRETQYF. Here the chain combines TRBV7-7 and TRBJ2-5, with TRBD2 matching 9 junction bases. Measured from the cysteine to the phenylalanine, the CDR3 is 17 residues long. The retained sequence is limited to the CDR3, 51 bases, with the frame set at the first base. For CDR1 and CDR2, the germline V gene (reference sequence) lists SSHAT and FNYEAQ. The CDR3, completed at both ends by the reference TRBV7-7 and TRBJ2-5 genes, gives the full variable domain GAGVSQSPRYKVTKRGQDVTLRCDPISSHATLYWYQQALGQGPEFLTYFNYEAQPDKSGLPSDRFSAERPEGSISTLTIQRTEQRDSAMYRCASTPNPRSGGRETQYFGPGTRLLVL.